A selection of T cell receptor beta chains follows, all from one sample in a study of shared clonotypes between healthy human individuals. The method was immunoSEQ multiplex PCR; TCRdb's version includes in-frame clones alone and lacks a portion of them. The data show nearly 1,000,000 clones, about 80% seen once. The material sequenced was memory CD4+ T cells sorted from blood. The receptors originated from a man between 18 and 29 years old in good health. Both conserved end residues are trimmed from each CDR3. Expanded clones get a size class; other rows say once, few or many, or leave the size out.

ASSASRAIT | NA | TRBV19
ASSQKPGQGNEQY | NA | TRBV5-6
ASTNREEQY | NA | TRBV2
ASSIGSQGNQPQH | few | TRBV19
ASSLATAGLTQY | NA | TRBV7-9
ATSRGGTGVNQPQH | once | TRBV15
ASSLRGSGLATYEQY | NA | TRBV11-2
ASSPNPGGMADTQY | NA | TRBV18
ASSLDREGDKLF | NA | TRBV5-1
ASSQRTGGGTDTQY | NA | TRBV18
ASSAGTSGGPSGTQY | NA | TRBV5-4
ASSLDTEADEQY | NA | TRBV11-3
ASSYSGGAWETQY | NA | TRBV6-5
ASSLVGDPQDTQY | NA | TRBV5-4
ASSLEVQGYYGYT | NA | TRBV7-2
ASSSPAQGARTEAF | NA | TRBV28
ASKSVNTEAF | once | TRBV2
ARSWAYEQY | NA | TRBV5-3
AIALGNQPQH | NA | TRBV6-6
ASSENPSGNTYNEQF | once | TRBV5-1
ASSLDLVLDGYT | many | TRBV7-9
ASSGGQPQNQPQH | once | TRBV18
ASSLVPVSGGNEQF | NA | TRBV5-1
ASSPRRETEQF | NA | TRBV18
ASSFTYRGKGEKLF | NA | TRBV5-1
ASSYLRTGNYEQY | NA | TRBV6-5
ASGSPGQHAQH | NA | TRBV28
ASGPLDSGFYNEQF | once | TRBV25-1
ASTPDRYNEQF | NA | TRBV19
ASSSPNQGYGYT | NA | TRBV6-5
ASSPYTRQGNTGELF | NA | TRBV18
ASSTGQASYEQY | NA | TRBV9
ASSDLKTDTQY | NA | TRBV11-2
ASRVGGHSYEQY | NA | TRBV13
ASVDGLREQY | NA | TRBV6-1
ASSYDLQGAGELF | NA | TRBV5-1
AISDGLSYNEQF | NA | TRBV10-3
ASSDQYYGYT | NA | TRBV5-4
ASSTDSGHNSPLH | few | TRBV10-2
ASSRENTEAF | few | TRBV2
ASTLGGAPINQPQH | NA | TRBV28
SVEDRDGRAWPA | NA | TRBV29-1
ASSRDRDRYEQY | NA | TRBV5-6
ASRTENSSGNTIY | once | TRBV6-1
ASREDMRTGELF | NA | TRBV6-5